The 11 T cell receptor beta chains presented below share a single source sample, sequenced in a study of blood T cell repertoires in COVID-19. Clones were sequenced by immunoSEQ multiplex PCR, and TCRdb holds only the in-frame ones, with some missing. This sample has some 250,000 clones, with about nine tenths found just once. Specimen: PBMCs or T cells enriched from blood (not recorded which). These receptors originate from a human donor in a cohort exposed to, infected with or recovered from COVID-19 (not recorded which). The donor label of this sample is uncertain.

A word on this clone: Other DNA sequences from this sample encode an identical CDR3 as well. The chain links TRBV7-8 to TRBJ1-1; D remains ambiguous. From germline, CDR1 is SGHVS and CDR2 FQNEAQ. V was cut by 1 base and J by 2 bases, with 5 bases left in between. This CDR3 spans 13 amino acids. DNA of the CDR3: TGTGCCAGCAGCTTAGGCAGAAACACTGAAGCTTTCTTT. This codes for CASSLGRNTEAFF.

This chain joins TRBV6-1 and TRBJ2-5, with 7 bases lining up with TRBD2. Germline CDR1 and CDR2: MNHNS and SASEGT. The CDR3 loop spans 16 amino acids. The J segment lost 0 bases and the V segment lost 1 base, leaving 5 bases of the junction unmatched. CDR3 sequence: CASSEGDYPYQETQYF. The DNA of the CDR3 is TGTGCCAGCAGTGAAGGGGACTACCCGTACCAAGAGACCCAGTACTTC.

The chain carries TRBV5-8 and TRBJ2-5, with D possibly matching TRBD2 (5 bases). The CDR3 length is 13 residues. Trimming left V 2 bases short and J 5 bases short, with 10 bases between. Looked up from germline, CDR1 is SGHTS and CDR2 is YDEGEE. The DNA for the CDR3 is TGTGCCAGCAGCTTAGAAACGGGGGAGACCCAGTACTTC. Its protein is CASSLETGETQYF.

The chain's CDR3 is CASSSREDGYTF. CDR3 nucleotide sequence: TGTGCCAGCTCATCCAGGGAAGACGGCTACACCTTC. The chain employs TRBV18 and TRBJ1-2; D possibly corresponds to TRBD1 (5 bases). Trimming removed 5 bases at V and 8 bases at J, with 12 bases between. CDR1 KGHSH and CDR2 LQKENI come from the germline V gene. The CDR3 has 12 amino acids.

V gene TRBV7-2 combines with J gene TRBJ1-3; no clear D. CDR3 length: 13 residues. Per germline, CDR1 SGHTA and CDR2 FQGNSA. Deletions cut 7 bases from V and 2 bases from J, with 9 bases between. CDR3 sequence (DNA): TGTGCCAGCACCCCACACCCTGGAAACACCATATATTTT. This sequence encodes CASTPHPGNTIYF.

The J gene is TRBJ2-2, the V gene TRBV5-1; 10 bases agree with TRBD2. Trimming at V came to 1 base and at J to 0 bases, leaving 6 bases not matched to a gene. The V gene's germline CDR1 is SGHRS and CDR2 YFSETQ. The CDR3 length is 18 residues. CDR3 bases: TGCGCCAGCAGCTTGAAAGCTAGCGGGGGTTCGAACACCGGGGAGCTGTTTTTT. Protein product: CASSLKASGGSNTGELFF. The whole variable domain, filled in from reference TRBV5-1 and TRBJ2-2, reads KAGVTQTPRYLIKTRGQQVTLSCSPISGHRSVSWYQQTPGQGLQFLFEYFSETQRNKGNFPGRFSGRQFSNSRSEMNVSTLELGDSALYLCASSLKASGGSNTGELFFGEGSRLTVL.

This chain links TRBV19 with TRBJ2-6, with a tentative D call TRBD1 (7 bases). Between the trimmed V and J ends, which lost 7 bases and 2 bases, there was a span of 18 bases. Germline V gives CDR1 LNHDA, CDR2 SQIVND (reference sequence). The CDR3 runs 17 residues. The CDR3 spells CASKLEGARPGANVLTF. CDR3 nucleotide sequence: TGTGCCAGTAAATTGGAGGGGGCGCGGCCTGGGGCCAACGTCCTGACTTTC.

J is TRBJ1-5 and V is TRBV24-1; 8 nucleotides agree with TRBD1. The CDR3 spans 16 residues. Germline CDR1 reads KGHDR; CDR2 reads SFDVKD. V dropped 3 bases and J dropped 3; count of bases not matched to a gene: 6. Here the CDR3 reads CATSDPGTGNNQPQHF. The CDR3 DNA follows: TGTGCCACCAGTGATCCCGGGACAGGAAACAATCAGCCCCAGCATTTT.

This clone has a handful of counts. V usage is TRBV27 and J usage is TRBJ1-5; possibly TRBD1 for D (5 bases). The V gene's germline CDR1 is MNHEY and CDR2 SMNVEV (reference sequence). This CDR3 has 16 amino acids. Trimming cost V 6 bases and J 4 bases, with 19 bases left between them. This CDR3 is CASSRYPQGTNQPQHF. Here the CDR3 DNA reads TGTGCCAGCAGCCGTTACCCCCAGGGTACTAATCAGCCCCAGCATTTT.

This chain uses TRBV27 with TRBJ2-7, with 8 bases aligning to TRBD1. The germline CDR1 and CDR2 sequences are MNHEY and SMNVEV (reference sequence). The trim removed 6 bases at V and 6 bases at J, leaving 10 bases unmatched. CDR3 length equals 14 residues. CDR3 amino acids: CASSRDRSPLEQYF. The CDR3 DNA reads as TGTGCCAGCAGCCGGGACAGGAGCCCCCTCGAGCAGTACTTC.

The chain uses TRBV4-3 and TRBJ2-3; weak D call: TRBD2 (6 bases). The length of the CDR3 is 16 residues. The V gene's germline CDR1 is LGHNA and CDR2 YSLEER. The V end lost 0 bases, the J end lost 4 bases, and 14 bases lay between the germline ends. CDR3 in DNA: TGCGCCAGCAGCCAAGAAGGGCCGACGGGGGCAGATACGCAGTATTTT. Its translation is CASSQEGPTGADTQYF.